These 13 T cell receptor beta chains came from one sample sequenced in a study of CD8 T cells in Susac syndrome. An amount of RNA that ranged from about 0.45 to 1 ug was reverse transcribed with random hexamers. One entry per CDR3 protein, called by TCRdb with MiXCR from the immunoSEQ multiplex PCR reads. The table lists 150,000 to 250,000 distinct CDR3 sequences, roughly 95% of them singletons, with 0.093% in the top ten. The sequenced material came from CD4+ T cells from PBMCs. The receptors here all came from a human donor with multiple sclerosis.

The chain employs TRBV9 and TRBJ1-2, with D tentatively TRBD1 (6 bases). Germline V gene lookup returns CDR1 SGDLS and CDR2 YYNGEE. CDR3 length: 12 residues. V shed 4 bases and J shed 8 bases, with 12 bases lying between them. DNA for the CDR3: TGTGCCAGCAGCCTAATGGGGGGCGGCTACACCTTC. Amino acid sequence: CASSLMGGGYTF.

This clonotype has just one count. DNA of the CDR3: TGTGCCAGCAGTGGGACTTTCTACGAGCAGTACTTC. Encoded protein: CASSGTFYEQYF. The chain is built from TRBV2 and TRBJ2-7, with D possibly being TRBD2 (5 bases). Germline V CDR1 and CDR2: SNHLY, FYNNEI. Trimming shortened V by 4 bases and J by 3 bases, and 7 bases separated the two germline ends. CDR3 length equals 12 residues.

The chain recombines TRBV2 with TRBJ1-2, with D uncertain. CDR3 size: 12 residues. Germline CDR1 is SNHLY and CDR2 is FYNNEI. Between the trimmed V and J ends, which lost 10 bases and 7 bases, there was a span of 16 bases. CDR3 in amino acids: CAIGRIQSGYTF. In DNA form, the CDR3 reads TGTGCCATCGGGCGGATACAATCTGGCTACACCTTC.

This chain uses TRBV20-1 with TRBJ1-5, with D uncertain. Germline V lookup: CDR1 DFQATT, CDR2 SNEGSKA (reference sequence). V gave up 0 bases and J gave up 5 bases, with 11 bases separating them. The CDR3 is 14 residues long. CDR3 sequence: CSARDERVDQPQHF. CDR3 nucleotides: TGCAGTGCTAGAGATGAGAGGGTGGATCAGCCCCAGCATTTT.

This rearrangement joins TRBV19 to TRBJ1-5; unclear D gene. Per the germline V gene, CDR1 is LNHDA and CDR2 is SQIVND (reference sequence). The CDR3 spans 12 residues. CDR3 protein: CERFVWRQPQHF. The CDR3, as DNA: TGTGAGCGGTTTGTATGGCGACAGCCCCAGCATTTT.

The chain joins TRBV20-1 to TRBJ2-7; 8 nucleotides align to TRBD2. The CDR3 has 15 amino acids. Germline CDR1 reads DFQATT; CDR2 reads SNEGSKA (reference sequence). J was trimmed by 4 bases and V by 5 bases; bases with no gene match: 13. This chain's CDR3 is CSAPGAAGVGYEQYF. DNA of the CDR3: TGCAGTGCTCCGGGGGCAGCGGGAGTAGGGTACGAGCAGTACTTC.

A word on this clonotype: One end of the junction does not line up with germline, which may come from a read error. V gene TRBV30 combines with J gene TRBJ2-7; D remains unclear. Germline CDR1 reads GTSNPN; CDR2 reads SVGIG (reference sequence). CDR3 length equals 12 residues. CDR3 amino acids: CAWSASAEGAHF. In nucleotides, the CDR3 is TGTGCCTGGAGTGCCTCAGCCGAAGGAGCCCACTTC.

This chain uses TRBV11-2 with TRBJ2-5; D is undetermined. V lost 2 bases, J lost 5 bases, and 12 bases lay in between. CDR1 is SGHAT and CDR2 is FQNNGV in the germline V gene. This CDR3 has 14 residues. The CDR3 reads CASSLRPDLETQYF. Here the CDR3 DNA reads TGTGCCAGCAGCTTACGCCCGGACCTGGAGACCCAGTACTTC.

This chain links TRBV7-9 with TRBJ1-1, with D perhaps matching TRBD1 (5 bases). V lost 3 bases, J lost 6 bases, and 11 bases lay in between. The CDR3 sequence is 13 residues long. Germline CDR1 is SEHNR and CDR2 is FQNEAQ (reference sequence). In DNA form, the CDR3 reads TGTGCCAGCAGCTTCCAGGGTTTGGCTGAAGCTTTCTTT. It yields the protein CASSFQGLAEAFF. Full variable domain (rest looked up from reference TRBV7-9 and TRBJ1-1): DTGVSQNPRHKITKRGQNVTFRCDPISEHNRLYWYRQTLGQGPEFLTYFQNEAQLEKSRLLSDRFSAERPKGSFSTLEIQRTEQGDSAMYLCASSFQGLAEAFFGQGTRLTVV.

This clonotype was seen a handful of times. The chain has TRBV18 and TRBJ2-3; no reliable D call. The CDR3 is 11 amino acids. The V end lost 6 bases, the J end lost 8 bases, and 9 bases lay between the germline ends. Germline V gene sequence: CDR1 KGHSH, CDR2 LQKENI. The CDR3 region has the DNA TGTGCCAGCTCTCCGGAAGGTACGCAGTATTTT. Its protein product is CASSPEGTQYF.

The genes are TRBV29-1 and TRBJ2-3, with 9 bases fitting TRBD2. V was pared by 2 bases and J by 0 bases, with 3 bases of the junction left unmatched. The CDR3 loop spans 15 amino acids. The germline gives CDR1 SQVTM, CDR2 ANQGSEA. CDR3 protein: CSVELSGRSTDTQYF. Written as DNA, the CDR3 is TGCAGCGTTGAATTGAGCGGGAGGAGCACAGATACGCAGTATTTT.

The V gene is TRBV5-1, the J gene TRBJ1-1; D gene uncertain. There are 13 residues in the CDR3. Between the trimmed V and J ends, which lost 2 bases and 9 bases, there was a span of 14 bases. Looked up from germline, CDR1 is SGHRS and CDR2 is YFSETQ. This CDR3 reads CASSFDGKVKAFF. The CDR3 DNA follows: TGCGCCAGCAGCTTCGACGGAAAGGTGAAAGCTTTCTTT.

This chain links TRBV29-1 with TRBJ2-1; perhaps TRBD2 as D (5 bases). The CDR3 has 13 residues. CDR1 and CDR2 (germline): SQVTM, ANQGSEA. The V gene lost 4 bases and the J gene lost 10 bases, with 17 bases spanning the gap. CDR3 in DNA: TGCAGCGTTGCCCGCCTCGGGGTCGGGGAGCAGTTCTTC. Its translation: CSVARLGVGEQFF.